The sequence of this TCR beta chain was determined in a study of cytomegalovirus exposure and HLA in healthy donors. Study-level findings and limits: Associated with HLA alleles at 0.05 false discovery rate in a later analysis were fewer than 20,000 TCR beta sequences.

As for this clone: Its antigen is as yet unknown.

The study ran its PCR with 60 Vbeta and 13 Jbeta primers. The data were produced by immunoSEQ multiplex PCR, yet TCRdb's version contains in-frame clones alone and is incomplete. The data contain roughly 170,000 clones, 80% to 90% of them seen just once; the ten biggest clones take up 1.2%. The CDR3 runs to 14 residues. Germline CDR1 and CDR2: LNHDA and SQIVND (reference sequence). Trimming left V 6 bases short and J 1 base short, with 9 bases between. The sequence was obtained from a girl aged 2 to 10 in good health and CMV-seropositive. J is TRBJ2-2 and V is TRBV19; D remains unclear. Sequences were obtained from PBMCs. The CDR3 nucleotides read TGTGCCAGTAGATATACAGTGAACACCGGGGAGCTGTTTTTT. Protein product: CASRYTVNTGELFF.